The clone carrying this T cell receptor (beta chain) was found a few times. These data are taken from a study of blood T cell repertoires in COVID-19. V lost 7 bases, J lost 5 bases, and 10 bases stayed unmatched. The CDR3 has 15 amino acids. The germline V gene has CDR1 MNHEY and CDR2 SVGAGI. This table comes from immunoSEQ multiplex PCR, and its TCRdb copy is limited to in-frame clones, with some not included. The sample includes over 150,000 clones, 94% seen only once; the top ten take 0.6% to 0.9%. The sample taken for sequencing was peripheral blood. This TCR was recovered from a man in his thirties or forties with COVID-19, enrolled during active disease. This chain links TRBV6-5 with TRBJ1-4; TRBD1 aligns across 7 bases. CDR3 region: CASTDRPFSNEKLFF. As DNA, the CDR3 is TGTGCCAGCACGGACAGGCCCTTTTCCAATGAAAAACTGTTTTTT.